The 10 T cell receptor beta chains reported below all come from one sample, sequenced in a study of identical twins. In TCRdb, the 5' RACE reads were re-called with MiXCR into one record per CDR3 protein. The table records about 550,000 distinct CDR3 sequences, more than 20% of them present only once. This same sample was also part of a study on yellow fever vaccine responses in identical twins.

Sequencing used CD4+ T cells sorted from blood. The receptors here all came from a woman between 18 and 30 years old in good health.

This clonotype was found a few times. The genes are TRBV24-1 and TRBJ1-2; D call uncertain. This CDR3 has 14 residues. The V end lost 3 bases, the J end lost 7 bases, and 14 bases lay between the germline ends. The germline V gene has CDR1 KGHDR and CDR2 SFDVKD. In DNA form, the CDR3 reads TGTGCCACCAGTGATCCTAGAGAGCTTTTTGGCTACACCTTC. Its protein product is CATSDPRELFGYTF.

J is TRBJ2-5 and V is TRBV6-2 or TRBV6-3; D may be TRBD1 or TRBD2 (5 bases each). CDR3 length equals 17 residues. V was clipped by 5 bases and J by 5 bases, with 24 bases between them. Germline-derived CDR1 and CDR2 are MNHEY and SVGEGT. DNA for the CDR3: TGTGCCAGCAGTCCTATACCGGGACGCCACCTCGAGGAGACCCAGTACTTC. It encodes CASSPIPGRHLEETQYF.

This clonotype turned up a few times. The CDR3 sequence is CASSQPTGTDTQYF. For the CDR3, the DNA is TGCGCCAGCAGCCAACCAACTGGCACAGATACGCAGTATTTT. This chain joins TRBV4-1 and TRBJ2-3; D ambiguous. This CDR3 is built from 14 residues. Germline CDR1 MGHRA, CDR2 YSYEKL. V lost 2 bases and J lost 1, with 7 bases in between.

In its sample, this clonotype was seen a few times. The chain couples TRBV11-2 to TRBJ2-1; D is unclear. V lost 3 bases and J 6 bases, leaving 15 bases between the germline ends. This CDR3 is built from 15 residues. CDR1 and CDR2 (germline): SGHAT, FQNNGV. CDR3 region: CASSFRPDLINEQFF. CDR3 sequence (DNA): TGTGCCAGCAGCTTCAGGCCCGACTTAATCAATGAGCAGTTCTTC.

This clonotype came up a few times. The chain employs TRBV24-1 and TRBJ2-1, with TRBD1 matching over 7 bases. Germline lookup yields CDR1 KGHDR and CDR2 SFDVKD. With V trimmed by 3 bases and J by 1 base, 2 bases remained unmatched. The CDR3 loop spans 15 amino acids. The CDR3 region is CATSDPGQSYNEQFF. CDR3 DNA sequence: TGTGCCACCAGTGATCCGGGACAGTCCTACAATGAGCAGTTCTTC.

This clonotype was picked up a small number of times. J is TRBJ1-2 and V is TRBV6-1; 7 positions agree with TRBD1. V shed 8 bases, J shed 4 bases, and the junction held 10 bases outside the gene matches. The germline V gene has CDR1 MNHNS and CDR2 SASEGT. There are 14 residues in the CDR3. CDR3 DNA: TGTGCCAGCCAGGGGGGGCCCAACAGCTATGGCTACACCTTC. Protein product: CASQGGPNSYGYTF.

The V gene is TRBV20-1, the J gene TRBJ1-4; TRBD1 matches 9 bases. The germline CDR1 and CDR2 sequences are DFQATT and SNEGSKA (reference sequence). This CDR3 contains 17 residues. V gave up 7 bases and J gave up 0 bases; unmatched junction bases: 12. In DNA, the CDR3 is TGCAGTGTTATACAGGGGGCGCCTTTAGCAACTAATGAAAAACTGTTTTTT. Protein: CSVIQGAPLATNEKLFF.

The chain carries TRBV5-1 and TRBJ2-3; weak D call: TRBD2 (6 bases). Trimming took off 0 bases at V and 4 bases at J, with 15 bases between the two ends. The CDR3 has 16 residues. Per germline, CDR1 SGHRS and CDR2 YFSETQ. The CDR3 here is CASSLAPGVRADTQYF. The CDR3 coding sequence is TGCGCCAGCAGCTTGGCTCCGGGAGTACGGGCAGATACGCAGTATTTT.

This clonotype came up a few times. The chain links TRBV3-1 to TRBJ1-6; D call uncertain. Germline CDR1 and CDR2: LGHDT and YNNKEL (reference sequence). V shed 1 base and J shed 9 bases, with 7 bases lying between them. CDR3 length: 13 amino acids. CDR3 DNA sequence: TGTGCCAGCAGCCAAGCCGGGGTTTCACCCCTCCACTTT. Its translation: CASSQAGVSPLHF.

This clonotype has more than one count but fewer than ten. The chain employs TRBV29-1 and TRBJ1-1; D remains ambiguous. Germline V gene lookup returns CDR1 SQVTM and CDR2 ANQGSEA. Trimming cost V 1 base and J 4 bases, with 7 bases left between them. The CDR3 length is 12 residues. The CDR3 DNA sequence: TGCAGCGTTGAAGCGGCCGGCACTGAAGCTTTCTTT. Protein sequence: CSVEAAGTEAFF. Variable domain in full (rest from reference TRBV29-1 and TRBJ1-1): SAVISQKPSRDICQRGTSLTIQCQVDSQVTMMFWYRQQPGQSLTLIATANQGSEATYESGFVIDKFPISRPNLTFSTLTVSNMSPEDSSIYLCSVEAAGTEAFFGQGTRLTVV.